This TCR beta chain was observed in a study of regulatory T cells in long-lasting Graves disease. Regarding the study as a whole: Accuracy might have suffered from few samples. Newly diagnosed disease favored TRBV20-1 and TRBJ2-1 over persistent disease. Compared with new cases, persistent Graves' patients showed reduced TCR diversity.

The sample holds many counts of this clonotype. No antigen is known for it. Both iRepertoire HTBI primers and Arm-PCR of CDR3 regions were used to build the TCR beta libraries. Using its own MiXCR run on the multiplex PCR reads, TCRdb lists one record per CDR3 protein. The table shows about 460,000 distinct CDR3 sequences, with 20% to 25% occurring only once. This CDR3 is built from 13 residues. CDR1 is SGHAT, CDR2 FQDESV, per germline (reference sequence). V was cut by 3 bases and J by 3 bases, with 8 bases left in between. Time point reported: persistent/refractory GD, antithyroid drugs over 5 years with positive TRAb. From RNA extracted from PBMCs, the TCR library was made. The authors drew patients from an endocrinology department in Xi'an, China.

The rearrangement uses TRBV11-1 and TRBJ1-2; the D is unclear. The receptor's source is a female donor with Graves disease. Material: peripheral blood mononuclear cells (PBMCs), obtained when the disease was refractory, from a patient treated with antithyroid drugs. CDR3 nucleotide sequence: TGTGCCAGCAGCTTCAAGGGAGACTATGGCTACACCTTC. Translated, it gives CASSFKGDYGYTF.